This TCR beta chain was obtained from a study of blood T cell repertoires in COVID-19. Study summary: PBMCs, B-cell-depleted T cells, or T cells were the source of the cDNA or gDNA that made up the material.

Libraries were prepared by immunoSEQ multiplex PCR; TCRdb keeps only in-frame clonotypes and omits some of them. The sample shows 140,000 or so clones, under 85% of them seen only once. Individuals in the exposed group had encountered a COVID-19 case within 2 weeks preceding study entry. This receptor was identified in a woman aged 18-29 years who had been exposed to COVID-19. The sequenced material came from PBMCs or T cells enriched from blood (not recorded which).

The CDR3 protein is CASSSFTSGRSYEQYF. CDR3 sequence (DNA): TGTGCCAGCAGCTCCTTCACTAGCGGGAGGAGCTACGAGCAGTACTTC. The V and J genes are TRBV5-4 and TRBJ2-7; 12 bases agree with TRBD2. V lost 3 bases to trimming and J lost 3 bases; unmatched junction nucleotides: 7. The length of the CDR3 is 16 residues. Germline V lookup: CDR1 SGHNT, CDR2 YYREEE (reference sequence).